This T cell receptor (beta chain) derives from a study of graft-versus-host responses after intestinal transplantation (dated by TCRdb to 2020 to 2023). Study-wide context: The transplants that recipients received were multivisceral, liver-intestinal, or isolated intestinal. Alloreactive clones were identified by sequencing pre-transplant mixed lymphocyte reaction products and comparing these products with unstimulated pre-transplant donor and recipient T cells. A peak of at least 4% donor T cells among recipient peripheral blood mononuclear cells was the definition used for donor T cell macrochimerism. Rather than going through the commercial service, samples from a few later patients were sequenced in-house on an Illumina MiSeq and processed with MiXCR. Every recipient was given anti-thymocyte globulin induction, then maintenance tacrolimus and steroids for about 3 years. Graft-versus-host and host-versus-graft alloreactive T cell clones were tracked in the graft, circulation and bone marrow after intestinal transplantation using bulk TCR-beta CDR3 sequencing. The cohort enrolled about two dozen intestinal transplant recipients including one retransplant, and a few patients lacking pretransplant specimens were excluded.

This clone was counted a single time. Its antigen remains unidentified. No base quality information exists; no much larger clone differs at one position. Libraries were built with the immunoSEQ multiplex PCR assay. Adaptive Biotechnologies carried out high-throughput TCR-beta CDR3 sequencing of genomic DNA for most patients. For the original study's pipeline: TCR sequencing data were retrieved from Adaptive's ImmunoSEQ software for 18 patients, whereas three other patients were processed with MiXCR and VDJtools. Because the origin of CDR3 nucleotide sequences shared between donor and recipient could not be assigned, those sequences were removed. Alloreactive clones required at least 2-fold expansion over unstimulated cells and minimum CFSE-low frequency of 0.002% (template counts) or 0.001% (read counts). A clone was considered mappable if detected in the sequenced pre-transplant spleen, lymph node, or MLR CFSE-low populations of the donor or recipient. Cumulative frequency of alloreactive clones was calculated as a percentage of all sequences weighted by copy number. This is the immuneACCESS table as TCRdb keeps it, with only in-frame sequences that have V and J called. A part of the clones is gone; compared with another copy, unresolved V genes explain less than half, and the rest is unexplained. The V and J calls and clone size were taken over from that table, and D and trimming were inferred from the DNA. The sample yields about 6,800 clones; approximately 89% were counted once. The ten largest clonotypes hold around 4.7% of the sample.

V lost 0 bases and J lost 0 bases; the stretch between them is 15 bases long. The CDR3 contains 17 residues, cysteine and phenylalanine counted. CDR3 DNA is the only sequence kept; it has 51 bases, read in frame from the first base. The germline V gene supplies CDR1 SGHNT and CDR2 YENEEA. Paper-wide results and their limitations: GvH clones were detected in recipient bone marrow, and some appeared earlier in ileal mucosa or blood, consistent with an intestinal mucosal origin. The conclusions were limited by the relatively low number and heterogeneity of the intestinal transplant patients. In patients with donor T cell macrochimerism, the allografts had high GvH to HvG T cell clonal ratios. Early after transplant, peak levels of circulating GvH clones were associated with declines in HvG clones.

Blood samples were collected up to 4 times in the first month after transplant and then at least monthly when available. The rearranged chain carries TRBV11-3 and TRBJ2-7, with the D gene too uncertain to name. The starting material was PBMCs, obtained just under 85 days after transplant. This TCR was sampled from a human patient who received an intestinal transplant, so some T cells may come from the graft donor. For the CDR3, the sequence is CASSLDPGFIDSYEQYF. The base sequence is TGTGCCAGCAGCTTAGACCCCGGATTCATAGACTCCTACGAGCAGTACTTC.